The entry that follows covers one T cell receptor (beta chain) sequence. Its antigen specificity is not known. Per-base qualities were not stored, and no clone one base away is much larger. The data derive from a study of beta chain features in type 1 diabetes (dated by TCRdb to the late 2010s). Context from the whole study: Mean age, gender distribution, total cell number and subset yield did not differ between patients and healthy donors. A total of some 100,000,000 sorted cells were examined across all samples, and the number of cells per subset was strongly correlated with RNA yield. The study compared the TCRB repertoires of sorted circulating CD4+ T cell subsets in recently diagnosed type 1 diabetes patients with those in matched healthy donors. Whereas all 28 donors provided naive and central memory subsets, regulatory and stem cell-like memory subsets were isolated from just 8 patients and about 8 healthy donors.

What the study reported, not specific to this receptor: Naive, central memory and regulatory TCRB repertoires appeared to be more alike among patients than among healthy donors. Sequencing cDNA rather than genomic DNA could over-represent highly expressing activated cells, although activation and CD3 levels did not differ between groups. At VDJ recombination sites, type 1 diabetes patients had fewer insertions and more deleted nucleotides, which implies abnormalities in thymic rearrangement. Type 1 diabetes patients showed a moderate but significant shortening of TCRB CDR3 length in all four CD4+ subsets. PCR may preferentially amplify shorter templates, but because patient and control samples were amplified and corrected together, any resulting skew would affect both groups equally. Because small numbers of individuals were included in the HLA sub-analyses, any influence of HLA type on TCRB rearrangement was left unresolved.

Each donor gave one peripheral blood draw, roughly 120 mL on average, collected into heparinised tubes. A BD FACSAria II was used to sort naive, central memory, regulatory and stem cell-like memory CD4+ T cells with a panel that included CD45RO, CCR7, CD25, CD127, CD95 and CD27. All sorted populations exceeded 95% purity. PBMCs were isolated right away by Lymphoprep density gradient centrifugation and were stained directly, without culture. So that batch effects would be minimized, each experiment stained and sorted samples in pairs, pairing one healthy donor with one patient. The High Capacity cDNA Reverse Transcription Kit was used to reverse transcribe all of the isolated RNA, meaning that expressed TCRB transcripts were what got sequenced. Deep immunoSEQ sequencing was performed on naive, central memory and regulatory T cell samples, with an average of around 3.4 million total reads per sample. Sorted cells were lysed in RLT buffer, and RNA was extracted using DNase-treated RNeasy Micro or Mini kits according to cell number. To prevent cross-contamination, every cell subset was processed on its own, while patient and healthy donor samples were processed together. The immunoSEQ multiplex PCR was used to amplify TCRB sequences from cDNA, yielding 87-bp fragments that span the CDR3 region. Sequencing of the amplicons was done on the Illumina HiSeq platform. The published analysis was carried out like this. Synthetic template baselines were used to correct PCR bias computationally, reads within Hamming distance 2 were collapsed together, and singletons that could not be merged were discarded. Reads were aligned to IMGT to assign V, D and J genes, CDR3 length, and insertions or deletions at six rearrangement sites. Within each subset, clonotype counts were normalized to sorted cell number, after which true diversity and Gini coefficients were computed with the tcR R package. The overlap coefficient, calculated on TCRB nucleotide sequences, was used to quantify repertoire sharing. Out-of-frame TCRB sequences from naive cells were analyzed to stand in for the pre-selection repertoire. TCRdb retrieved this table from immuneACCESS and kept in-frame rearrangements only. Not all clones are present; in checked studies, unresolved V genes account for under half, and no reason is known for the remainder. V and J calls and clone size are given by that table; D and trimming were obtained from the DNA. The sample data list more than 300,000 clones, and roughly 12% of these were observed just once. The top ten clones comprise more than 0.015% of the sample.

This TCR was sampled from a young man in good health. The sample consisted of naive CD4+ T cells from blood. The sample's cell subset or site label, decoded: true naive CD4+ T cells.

The DNA is as follows: TGCGCCAGCAGCCCGCAACTGGGGCTTGTCTTGGGAGCTTTCTTT. Translated, this gives CASSPQLGLVLGAFF. The rearranged segments are TRBV4-3 and TRBJ1-1; tentative D gene TRBD1, with 5 bases matching. The CDR3 has 15 amino acids, counting the end cysteine and phenylalanine. The retained sequence is limited to the CDR3, 45 bases, with the frame set at the first base. A distance of 22 bases separates the germline ends of V and J, which lose 4 bases and 10 bases respectively. Per the germline V gene, LGHNA is the CDR1 and YSLEER is the CDR2.